This is a list of T cell receptor beta chains from one sample in a study of blood T cell repertoires in COVID-19. Produced via immunoSEQ multiplex PCR; TCRdb's table is partial and in-frame only. This table has roughly 150,000 clones, under 90% appearing once. Sequencing input: peripheral blood. These receptors all come from a woman of 80 years or more with acute or convalescent COVID-19. Each CDR3 is given with its conserved first and last residue. The D gene is left open where the match is weak. Clone size appears in some rows only: once, few, many, or a class for an expanded clone.

CDR3	V	D	J	size
CASIPSPLGGSRSNQPQHF	TRBV7-3	.	TRBJ1-5	.
CASSDTAFYGYTF	TRBV2	.	TRBJ1-2	.
CASSERGGFYEQYF	TRBV2	TRBD2	TRBJ2-7	.
CASSLGQQNTEAFF	TRBV3-1/TRBV3-2	.	TRBJ1-1	.
CASSSGLRRETQYF	TRBV5-5	.	TRBJ2-5	.
CASSLSAYEQYF	TRBV5-6	.	TRBJ2-7	.
CASSDYKRAGGPYNEQFF	TRBV21-1	.	TRBJ2-1	.
CASTKKQACSGNTIYF	TRBV21-1	.	TRBJ1-3	once
CASSFGGSGQPQHF	TRBV7-2	.	TRBJ1-5	.
CASSIKLAANTGELFF	TRBV19	TRBD2	TRBJ2-2	.
CASSLLLVGENTGELFF	TRBV18	.	TRBJ2-2	few
CASSLGQGREKLFF	TRBV5-4	TRBD1	TRBJ1-4	.
CASRAGGAADYGYTF	TRBV6-5	.	TRBJ1-2	.
CASSSSGLADNEQFF	TRBV7-2	TRBD2	TRBJ2-1	.
CASSSGTGSGNTIYF	TRBV5-1	TRBD1	TRBJ1-3	.
CASSLAPSGRSISYEQYF	TRBV7-2	TRBD2	TRBJ2-7	.
CASSYSLDSGELFF	TRBV6-6	.	TRBJ2-2	.
CASSLAFLSTDTQYF	TRBV7-9	.	TRBJ2-3	.